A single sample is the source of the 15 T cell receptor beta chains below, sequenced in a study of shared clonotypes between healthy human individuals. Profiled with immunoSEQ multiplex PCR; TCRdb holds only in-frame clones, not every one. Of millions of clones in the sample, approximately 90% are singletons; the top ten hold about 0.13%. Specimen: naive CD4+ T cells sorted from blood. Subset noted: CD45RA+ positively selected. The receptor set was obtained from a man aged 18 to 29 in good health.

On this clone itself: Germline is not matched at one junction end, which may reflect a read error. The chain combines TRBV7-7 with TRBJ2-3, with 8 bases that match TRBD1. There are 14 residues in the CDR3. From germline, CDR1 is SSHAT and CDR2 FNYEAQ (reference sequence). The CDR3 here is CASSFQGAPDTQYF. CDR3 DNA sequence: TGTGCTAGCAGCTTCCAGGGGGCCCCAGATACGCAGTATTTT.

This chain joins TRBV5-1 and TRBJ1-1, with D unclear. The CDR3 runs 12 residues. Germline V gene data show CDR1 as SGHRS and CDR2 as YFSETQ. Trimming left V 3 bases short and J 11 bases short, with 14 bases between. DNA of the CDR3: TGCGCCAGCAGCTCGACCGGGAGTGGGGCTTTCTTT. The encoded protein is CASSSTGSGAFF.

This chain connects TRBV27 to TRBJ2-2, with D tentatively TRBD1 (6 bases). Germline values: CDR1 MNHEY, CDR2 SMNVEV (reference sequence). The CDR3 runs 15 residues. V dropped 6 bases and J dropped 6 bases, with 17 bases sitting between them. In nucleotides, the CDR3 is TGTGCCAGCAGCCTCTCAGGGGTTGTAGCCGGGGAGCTGTTTTTT. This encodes CASSLSGVVAGELFF.

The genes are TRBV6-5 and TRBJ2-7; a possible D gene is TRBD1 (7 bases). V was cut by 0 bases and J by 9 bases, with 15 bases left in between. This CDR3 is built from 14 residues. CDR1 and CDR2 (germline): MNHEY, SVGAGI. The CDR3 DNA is TGTGCCAGCAGTTACTCGACAGGGAGGAACGGGCAGTACTTC. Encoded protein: CASSYSTGRNGQYF.

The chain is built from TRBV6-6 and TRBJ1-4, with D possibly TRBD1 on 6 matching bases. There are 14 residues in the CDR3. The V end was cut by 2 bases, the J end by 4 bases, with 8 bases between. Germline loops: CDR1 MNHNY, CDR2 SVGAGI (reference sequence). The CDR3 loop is CASSYTGRNEKLFF. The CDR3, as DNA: TGTGCCAGCAGTTACACAGGGCGTAATGAAAAACTGTTTTTT.

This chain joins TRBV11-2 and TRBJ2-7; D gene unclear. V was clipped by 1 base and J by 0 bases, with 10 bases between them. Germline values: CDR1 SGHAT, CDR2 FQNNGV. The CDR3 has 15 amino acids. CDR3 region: CASSLVGIGSYEQYF. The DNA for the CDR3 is TGTGCCAGCAGCTTAGTGGGCATAGGCTCCTACGAGCAGTACTTC.

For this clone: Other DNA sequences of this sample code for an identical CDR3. The CDR3 nucleotides read TGTGCCAGCTCACCCCTTTCTAACTATGGCTACACCTTC. Translation: CASSPLSNYGYTF. V and J are TRBV18 and TRBJ1-2; D is ambiguous. The V end lost 3 bases, the J end lost 0 bases, and 5 bases lay between the germline ends. Germline values: CDR1 KGHSH, CDR2 LQKENI. CDR3 size: 13 residues.

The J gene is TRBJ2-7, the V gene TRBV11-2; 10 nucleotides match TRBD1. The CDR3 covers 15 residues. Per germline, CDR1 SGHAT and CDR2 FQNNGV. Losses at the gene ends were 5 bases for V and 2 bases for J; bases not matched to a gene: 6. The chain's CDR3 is CASSTQGQGAYEQYF. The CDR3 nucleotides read TGTGCCAGCAGCACCCAAGGACAGGGGGCCTACGAGCAGTACTTC.

Written as DNA, the CDR3 is TGTGCCACAGGGCGACGGGAGACCCAGTACTTC. Translated: CATGRRETQYF. The gene calls are TRBV6-1 and TRBJ2-5, with D perhaps matching TRBD1 (5 bases). CDR1 and CDR2 (germline): MNHNS, SASEGT. The CDR3 length is 11 residues. V lost 10 bases and J 5 bases, leaving 11 bases between the germline ends.

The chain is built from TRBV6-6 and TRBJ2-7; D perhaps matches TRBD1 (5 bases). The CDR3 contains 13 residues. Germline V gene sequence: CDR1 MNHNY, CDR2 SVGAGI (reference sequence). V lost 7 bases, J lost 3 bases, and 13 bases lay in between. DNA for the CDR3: TGTGCCAGCACCCTGGACATTCGCTACGAGCAGTACTTC. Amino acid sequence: CASTLDIRYEQYF.

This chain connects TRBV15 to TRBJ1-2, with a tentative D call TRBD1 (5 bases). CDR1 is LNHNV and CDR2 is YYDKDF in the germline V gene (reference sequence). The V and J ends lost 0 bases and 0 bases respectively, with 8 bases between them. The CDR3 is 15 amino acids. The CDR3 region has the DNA TGTGCCACCAGCAGAGATGCGGGGGCTAACTATGGCTACACCTTC. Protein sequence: CATSRDAGANYGYTF.

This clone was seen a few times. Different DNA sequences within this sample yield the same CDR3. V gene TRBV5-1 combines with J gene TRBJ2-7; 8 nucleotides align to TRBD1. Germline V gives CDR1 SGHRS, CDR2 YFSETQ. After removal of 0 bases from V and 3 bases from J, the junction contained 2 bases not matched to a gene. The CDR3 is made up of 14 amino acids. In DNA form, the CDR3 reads TGCGCCAGCAGCTTGGTTACAGGGGGCTACGAGCAGTACTTC. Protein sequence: CASSLVTGGYEQYF.

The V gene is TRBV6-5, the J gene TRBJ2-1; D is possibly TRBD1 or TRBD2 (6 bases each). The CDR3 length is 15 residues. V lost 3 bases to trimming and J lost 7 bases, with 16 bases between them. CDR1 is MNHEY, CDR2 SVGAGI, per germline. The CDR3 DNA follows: TGTGCCAGCAGTTATTTACAGGGACGGGGGAATGAGCAGTTCTTC. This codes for CASSYLQGRGNEQFF.

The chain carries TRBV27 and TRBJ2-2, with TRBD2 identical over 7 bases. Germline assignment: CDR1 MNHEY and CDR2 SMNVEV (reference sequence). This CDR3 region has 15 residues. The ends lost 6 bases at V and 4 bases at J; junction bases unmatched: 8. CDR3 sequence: CASSPAGVPTGELFF. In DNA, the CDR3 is TGTGCCAGCAGCCCGGCGGGGGTTCCCACCGGGGAGCTGTTTTTT.

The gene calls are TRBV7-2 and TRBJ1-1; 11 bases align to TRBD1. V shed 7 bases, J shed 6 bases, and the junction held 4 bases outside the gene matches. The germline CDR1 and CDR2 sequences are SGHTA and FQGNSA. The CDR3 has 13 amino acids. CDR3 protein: CASNAGQGAEAFF. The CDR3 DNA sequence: TGTGCCAGCAACGCGGGACAGGGGGCTGAAGCTTTCTTT.